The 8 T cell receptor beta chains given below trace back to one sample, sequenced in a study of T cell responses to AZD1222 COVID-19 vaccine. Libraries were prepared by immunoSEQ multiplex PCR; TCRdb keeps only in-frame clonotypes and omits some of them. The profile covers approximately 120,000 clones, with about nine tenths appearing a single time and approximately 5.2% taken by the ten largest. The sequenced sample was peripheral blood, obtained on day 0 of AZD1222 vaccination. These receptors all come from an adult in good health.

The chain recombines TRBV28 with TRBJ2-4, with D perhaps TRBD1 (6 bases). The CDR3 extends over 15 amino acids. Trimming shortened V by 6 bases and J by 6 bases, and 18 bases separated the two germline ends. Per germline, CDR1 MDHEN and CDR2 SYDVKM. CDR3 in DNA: TGTGCCAGCAGCTCCCGGGACATCCGGAGAAACATTCAGTACTTC. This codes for CASSSRDIRRNIQYF.

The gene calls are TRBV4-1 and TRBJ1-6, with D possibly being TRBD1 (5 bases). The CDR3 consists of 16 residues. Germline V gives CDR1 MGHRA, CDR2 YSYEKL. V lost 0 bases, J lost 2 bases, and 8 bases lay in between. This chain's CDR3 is CASSQETGTYNSPLHF. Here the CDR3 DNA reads TGCGCCAGCAGCCAAGAAACAGGCACCTATAATTCACCCCTCCACTTT.

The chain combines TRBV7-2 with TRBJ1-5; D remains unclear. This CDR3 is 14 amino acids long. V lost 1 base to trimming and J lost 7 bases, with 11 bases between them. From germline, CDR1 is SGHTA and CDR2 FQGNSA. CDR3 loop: CASSLEVGWQPQHF. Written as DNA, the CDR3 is TGTGCCAGCAGCTTAGAAGTCGGATGGCAGCCCCAGCATTTT.

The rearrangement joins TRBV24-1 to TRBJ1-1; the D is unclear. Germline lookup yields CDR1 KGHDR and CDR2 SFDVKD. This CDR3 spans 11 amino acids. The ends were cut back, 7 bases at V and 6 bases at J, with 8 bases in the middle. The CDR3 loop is CATRFGAEAFF. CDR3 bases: TGTGCCACCAGGTTCGGAGCTGAAGCTTTCTTT.

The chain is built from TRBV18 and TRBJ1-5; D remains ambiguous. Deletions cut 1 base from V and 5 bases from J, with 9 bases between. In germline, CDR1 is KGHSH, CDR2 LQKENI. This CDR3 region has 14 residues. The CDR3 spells CASSPQSQDQPQHF. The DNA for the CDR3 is TGTGCCAGCTCACCACAGTCGCAGGATCAGCCCCAGCATTTT.

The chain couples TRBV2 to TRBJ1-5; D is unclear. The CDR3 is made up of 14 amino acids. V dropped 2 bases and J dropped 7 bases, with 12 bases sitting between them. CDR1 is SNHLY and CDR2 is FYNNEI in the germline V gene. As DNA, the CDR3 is TGTGCCAGCAGTGAAACACCGTCGGGACAGCCCCAGCATTTT. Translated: CASSETPSGQPQHF.

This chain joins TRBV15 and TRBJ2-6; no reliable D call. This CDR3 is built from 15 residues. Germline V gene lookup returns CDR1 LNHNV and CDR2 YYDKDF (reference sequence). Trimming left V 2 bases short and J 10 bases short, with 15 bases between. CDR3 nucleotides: TGTGCCACCAGCAGACAGGTCCAAAACCAAAACGTCCTGACTTTC. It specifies CATSRQVQNQNVLTF.

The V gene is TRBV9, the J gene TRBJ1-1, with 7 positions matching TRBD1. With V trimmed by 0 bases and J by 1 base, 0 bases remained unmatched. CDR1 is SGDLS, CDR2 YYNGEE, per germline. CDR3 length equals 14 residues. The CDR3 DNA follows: TGTGCCAGCAGCGTAGGACAGGGGAACACTGAAGCTTTCTTT. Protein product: CASSVGQGNTEAFF.